This T cell receptor (beta chain) was captured in a study of blood T cell repertoires in COVID-19. Study-wide background: COVID-19 samples from acute and convalescent phases originated in the United States, Italy and Spain. PBMCs, B-cell-depleted T cells, or T cells provided the cDNA or gDNA that made up the material.

The CDR3 runs 17 residues. Trimming left V 5 bases short and J 0 bases short, with 20 bases between. Germline CDR1 SGHTA, CDR2 FQGTGA. Using immunoSEQ multiplex PCR, the repertoire was profiled, and TCRdb retains in-frame clones only, with some absent. The table includes 35,000 or so clones, about nine tenths detected once. The chain recombines TRBV7-3 with TRBJ2-7; perhaps TRBD1 as D (5 bases). Material for sequencing was peripheral blood. The sequence was collected from a human donor in a cohort sampled during active COVID-19. The CDR3 loop reads CASSLLVVGQSSYEQYF. The CDR3 DNA reads as TGTGCCAGCAGCCTCCTCGTGGTGGGGCAAAGCTCCTACGAGCAGTACTTC.